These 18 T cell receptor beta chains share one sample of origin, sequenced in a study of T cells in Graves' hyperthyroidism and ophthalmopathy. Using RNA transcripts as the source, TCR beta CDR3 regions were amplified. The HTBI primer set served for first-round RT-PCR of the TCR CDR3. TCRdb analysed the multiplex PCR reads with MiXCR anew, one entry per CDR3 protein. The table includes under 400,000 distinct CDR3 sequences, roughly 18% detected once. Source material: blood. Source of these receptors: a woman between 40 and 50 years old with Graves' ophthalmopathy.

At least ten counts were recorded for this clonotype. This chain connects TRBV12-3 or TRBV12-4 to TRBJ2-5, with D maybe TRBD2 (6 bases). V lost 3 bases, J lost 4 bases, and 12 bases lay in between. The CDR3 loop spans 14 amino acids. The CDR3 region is CASSFRGVSETQYF. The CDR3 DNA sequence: TGTGCCAGCAGTTTCCGCGGGGTCTCAGAGACCCAGTACTTC.

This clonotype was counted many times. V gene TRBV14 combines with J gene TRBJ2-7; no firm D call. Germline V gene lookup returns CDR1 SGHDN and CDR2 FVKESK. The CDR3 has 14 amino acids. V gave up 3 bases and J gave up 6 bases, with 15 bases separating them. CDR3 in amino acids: CASSHTGPVGEQYF. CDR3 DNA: TGTGCCAGCAGCCACACCGGGCCTGTCGGCGAGCAGTACTTC. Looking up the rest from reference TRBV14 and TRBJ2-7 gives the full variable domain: EAGVTQFPSHSVIEKGQTVTLRCDPISGHDNLYWYRRVMGKEIKFLLHFVKESKQDESGMPNNRFLAERTGGTYSTLKVQPAELEDSGVYFCASSHTGPVGEQYFGPGTRLTVT.

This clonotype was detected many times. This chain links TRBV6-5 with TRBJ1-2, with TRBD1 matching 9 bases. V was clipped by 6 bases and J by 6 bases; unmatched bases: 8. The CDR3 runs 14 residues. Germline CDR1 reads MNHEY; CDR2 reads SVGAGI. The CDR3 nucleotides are TGTGCCAGCAGGGGGCCGGGACAGGGAAATGGCTACACCTTC. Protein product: CASRGPGQGNGYTF.

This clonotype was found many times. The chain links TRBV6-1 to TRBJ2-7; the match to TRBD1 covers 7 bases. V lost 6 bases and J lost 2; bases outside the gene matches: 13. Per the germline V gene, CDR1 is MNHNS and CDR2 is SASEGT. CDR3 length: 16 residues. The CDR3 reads CASSLYGQVLTYEQYF. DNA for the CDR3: TGTGCCAGCAGCCTTTACGGACAGGTACTAACCTACGAGCAGTACTTC.

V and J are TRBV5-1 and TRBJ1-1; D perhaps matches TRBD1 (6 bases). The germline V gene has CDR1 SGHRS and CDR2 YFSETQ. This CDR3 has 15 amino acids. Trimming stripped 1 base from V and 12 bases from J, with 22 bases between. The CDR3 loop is CASSLKGGASGSTFF. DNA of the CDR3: TGCGCCAGCAGCTTGAAGGGGGGCGCGTCGGGGTCTACTTTCTTT.

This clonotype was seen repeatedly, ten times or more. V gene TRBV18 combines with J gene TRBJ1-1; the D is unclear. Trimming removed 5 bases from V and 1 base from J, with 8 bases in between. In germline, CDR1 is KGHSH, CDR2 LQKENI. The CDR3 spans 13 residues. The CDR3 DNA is TGTGCCAGCTCAGTCAAGACGAACACTGAAGCTTTCTTT. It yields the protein CASSVKTNTEAFF.

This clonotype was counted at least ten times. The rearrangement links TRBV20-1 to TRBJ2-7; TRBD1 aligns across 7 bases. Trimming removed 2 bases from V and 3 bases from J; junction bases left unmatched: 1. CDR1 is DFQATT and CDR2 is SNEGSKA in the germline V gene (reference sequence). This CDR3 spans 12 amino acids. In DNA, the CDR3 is TGCAGTGCTAGAAACAGGGGCTACGAGCAGTACTTC. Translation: CSARNRGYEQYF.

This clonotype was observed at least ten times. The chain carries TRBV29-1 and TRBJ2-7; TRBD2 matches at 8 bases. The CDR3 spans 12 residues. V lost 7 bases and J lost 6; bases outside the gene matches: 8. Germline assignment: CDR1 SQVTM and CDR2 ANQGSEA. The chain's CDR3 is CSATAGEGEQYF. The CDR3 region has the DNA TGCAGCGCCACAGCGGGAGAGGGCGAGCAGTACTTC.

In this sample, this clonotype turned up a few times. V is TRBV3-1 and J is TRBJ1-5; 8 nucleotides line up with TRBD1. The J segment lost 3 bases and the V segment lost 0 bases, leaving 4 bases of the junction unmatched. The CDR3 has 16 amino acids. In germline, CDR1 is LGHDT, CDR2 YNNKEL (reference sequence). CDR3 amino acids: CASSQDNRGTNQPQHF. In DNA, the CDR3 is TGTGCCAGCAGCCAAGACAACAGGGGGACCAATCAGCCCCAGCATTTT. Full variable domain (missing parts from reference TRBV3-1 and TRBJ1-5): DTAVSQTPKYLVTQMGNDKSIKCEQNLGHDTMYWYKQDSKKFLKIMFSYNNKELIINETVPNRFSPKSPDKAHLNLHINSLELGDSAVYFCASSQDNRGTNQPQHFGDGTRLSIL.

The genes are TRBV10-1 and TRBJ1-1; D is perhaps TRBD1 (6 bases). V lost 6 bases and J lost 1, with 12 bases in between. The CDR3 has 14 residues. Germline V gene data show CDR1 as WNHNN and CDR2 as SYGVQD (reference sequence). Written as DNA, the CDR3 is TGCGCCAGCAGCGACAGGCTACCGAACACTGAAGCTTTCTTT. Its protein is CASSDRLPNTEAFF.

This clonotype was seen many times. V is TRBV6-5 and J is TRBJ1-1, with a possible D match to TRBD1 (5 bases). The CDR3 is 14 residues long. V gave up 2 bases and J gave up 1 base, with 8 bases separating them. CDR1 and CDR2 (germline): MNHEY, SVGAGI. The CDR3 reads CASSYLGGNTEAFF. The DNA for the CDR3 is TGTGCCAGCAGTTACCTCGGGGGGAACACTGAAGCTTTCTTT.

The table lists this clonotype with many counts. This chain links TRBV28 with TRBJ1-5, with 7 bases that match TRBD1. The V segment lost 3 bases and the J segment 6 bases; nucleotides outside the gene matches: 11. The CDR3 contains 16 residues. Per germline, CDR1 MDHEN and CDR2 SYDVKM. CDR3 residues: CASSFTSTGPIQPQHF. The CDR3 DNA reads TGTGCCAGCAGTTTCACCTCGACAGGGCCCATTCAGCCCCAGCATTTT.

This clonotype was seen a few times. The CDR3 coding sequence is TGTGCCAGCAGTTCGAACAGGGGTCAAGAGACCCAGTACTTC. Translation: CASSSNRGQETQYF. The chain has TRBV6-5 and TRBJ2-5; 7 bases are shared with TRBD1. The J segment lost 2 bases and the V segment lost 4 bases, leaving 4 bases of the junction unmatched. Looked up from germline, CDR1 is MNHEY and CDR2 is SVGAGI. The CDR3 is 14 residues long.

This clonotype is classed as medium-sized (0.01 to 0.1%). CDR3 sequence reads: CASSRHNSGTEAFF. Written as DNA, the CDR3 is TGTGCCAGCAGTCGTCACAATTCGGGCACTGAAGCTTTCTTT. The chain couples TRBV6-5 to TRBJ1-1; D call uncertain. Trimming removed 5 bases at V and 4 bases at J, with 14 bases between. The germline V gene encodes CDR1 MNHEY and CDR2 SVGAGI. The CDR3 runs to 14 residues.

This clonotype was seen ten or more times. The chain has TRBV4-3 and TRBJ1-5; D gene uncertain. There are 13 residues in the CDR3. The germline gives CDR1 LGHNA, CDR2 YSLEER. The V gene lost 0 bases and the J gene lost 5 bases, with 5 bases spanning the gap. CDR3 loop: CASSQDLDQPQHF. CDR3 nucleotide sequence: TGCGCCAGCAGCCAAGATTTGGATCAGCCCCAGCATTTT.

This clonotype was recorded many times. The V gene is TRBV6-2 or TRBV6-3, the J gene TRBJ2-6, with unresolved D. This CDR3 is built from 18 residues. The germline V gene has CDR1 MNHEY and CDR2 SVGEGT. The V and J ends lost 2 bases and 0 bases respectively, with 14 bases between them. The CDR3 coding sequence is TGTGCCAGCAGTTACCTGGCAGGTTTCTACTCTGGGGCCAACGTCCTGACTTTC. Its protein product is CASSYLAGFYSGANVLTF.

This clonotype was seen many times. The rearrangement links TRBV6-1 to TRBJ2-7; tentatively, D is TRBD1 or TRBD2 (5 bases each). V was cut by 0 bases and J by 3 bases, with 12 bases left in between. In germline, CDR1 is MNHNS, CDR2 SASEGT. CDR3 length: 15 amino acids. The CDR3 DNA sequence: TGTGCCAGCAGTGAAGCTTGGGGGATAATCTACGAGCAGTACTTC. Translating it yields CASSEAWGIIYEQYF.

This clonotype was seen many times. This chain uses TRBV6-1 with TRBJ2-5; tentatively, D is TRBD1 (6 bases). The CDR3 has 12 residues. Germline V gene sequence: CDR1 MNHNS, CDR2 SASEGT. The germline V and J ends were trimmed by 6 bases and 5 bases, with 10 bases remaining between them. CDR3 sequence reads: CASRQGPETQYF. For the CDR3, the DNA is TGTGCCAGCAGACAGGGTCCGGAGACCCAGTACTTC.